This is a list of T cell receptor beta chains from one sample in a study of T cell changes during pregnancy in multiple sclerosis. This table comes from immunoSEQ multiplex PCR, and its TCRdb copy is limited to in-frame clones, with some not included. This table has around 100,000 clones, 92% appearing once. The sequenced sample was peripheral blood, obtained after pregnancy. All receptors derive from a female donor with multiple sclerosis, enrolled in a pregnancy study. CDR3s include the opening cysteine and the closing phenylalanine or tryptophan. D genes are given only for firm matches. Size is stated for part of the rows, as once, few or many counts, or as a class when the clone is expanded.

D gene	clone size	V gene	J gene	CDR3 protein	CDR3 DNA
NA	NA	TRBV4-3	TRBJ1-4	CASSQDEAGGANEKLFF	TGCGCCAGCAGCCAAGATGAAGCGGGAGGAGCTAATGAAAAACTGTTTTTT
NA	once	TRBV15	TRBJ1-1	CATSRDKWRAANTEAFF	TGTGCCACCAGCAGAGATAAGTGGAGGGCGGCGAACACTGAAGCTTTCTTT
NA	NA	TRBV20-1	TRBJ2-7	CSATYSYEQYF	TGCAGTGCTACCTACTCCTACGAGCAGTACTTC
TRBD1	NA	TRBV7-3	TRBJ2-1	CASSPTRGQNEQFF	TGTGCCAGCAGCCCAACCAGGGGGCAGAATGAGCAGTTCTTC
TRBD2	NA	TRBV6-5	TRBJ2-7	CASSYSGGSPHEQYF	TGTGCCAGCAGTTACTCGGGGGGGAGCCCCCACGAGCAGTACTTC
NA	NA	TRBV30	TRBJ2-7	CAWTTGSGEQYF	TGTGCCTGGACAACAGGGTCCGGCGAGCAGTACTTC
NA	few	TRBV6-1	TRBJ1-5	CASSPGGGNQPQHF	TGTGCCAGCAGCCCGGGGGGCGGCAATCAGCCCCAGCATTTT
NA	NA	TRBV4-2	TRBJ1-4	CASSQARGPNNEKLFF	TGTGCCAGCAGCCAGGCACGAGGGCCTAATAATGAAAAACTGTTTTTT
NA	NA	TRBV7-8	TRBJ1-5	CASSLAHTSNQPQHF	TGTGCCAGCAGCTTAGCACACACTAGCAATCAGCCCCAGCATTTT
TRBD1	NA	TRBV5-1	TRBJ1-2	CASSLDVRQGAGEYGYTF	TGCGCCAGCAGCTTGGACGTGCGACAGGGGGCCGGCGAGTATGGCTACACCTTC
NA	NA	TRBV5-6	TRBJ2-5	CASSRWGLQETQYF	TGTGCCAGCAGCCGCTGGGGCTTACAAGAGACCCAGTACTTC
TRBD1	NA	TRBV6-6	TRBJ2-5	CASSYPPTGVETQYF	TGTGCCAGCAGTTATCCGCCGACAGGGGTGGAGACCCAGTACTTC
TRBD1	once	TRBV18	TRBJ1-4	CASSQGTGNEKLFF	TGTGCCAGCTCACAAGGGACAGGAAATGAAAAACTGTTTTTT
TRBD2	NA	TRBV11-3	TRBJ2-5	CASSSLSGTSGGRKTQYF	TGTGCCAGCAGCTCGTTATCTGGGACTAGCGGTGGTAGGAAGACCCAGTACTTC